Reported below is one TCR beta chain. The data were taken from a study of blood T cell repertoires in COVID-19. Across the study: The United States, Italy and Spain were the sources of the acute and convalescent COVID-19 samples.

Original handling: Reference gene primer amplification gave nucleated cell count estimates. Profiling relied on immunoSEQ multiplex PCR, and the TCRdb table lists in-frame clones only, not all of them. That table furnishes V, J and clone size, whereas the DNA furnished D and trimming. The data hold around 340,000 clones, with approximately 90% observed a single time. J was trimmed by 7 bases and V by 6 bases; bases with no gene match: 8. CDR3 size: 13 residues. The germline CDR1 and CDR2 sequences are MNHEY and SVGAGI. Material: peripheral blood. V is TRBV6-5 and J is TRBJ1-2, with 7 bases lining up with TRBD1. This TCR came from a woman aged 60-70 years with COVID-19, enrolled during active disease. The CDR3 region is CASRKTGIGGYTF. The CDR3 DNA follows: TGTGCCAGCAGAAAGACAGGGATCGGTGGCTACACCTTC.